The 29 T cell receptor beta chains given below trace back to one sample, sequenced in a study of CD8 T cells in ankylosing spondylitis. Study observations and caveats: Among TCR beta sequences, a motif of several highly homologous variants appeared characteristic of ankylosing spondylitis blood.

These TCRs are of unknown antigen specificity. From the 5' RACE reads, TCRdb called clonotypes with MiXCR, one entry per CDR3 protein. This repertoire shows around 440,000 distinct CDR3 sequences, roughly 17% found once; its top ten account for just over 1%. Sequencing input: blood, either unsorted or a sorted T cell fraction (not recorded which). Receptor source: a male donor with ankylosing spondylitis.

There are a few counts of this clonotype. V usage is TRBV20-1 and J usage is TRBJ1-1; TRBD1 might be the D (6 bases). V was pared by 5 bases and J by 4 bases, with 17 bases between. The germline CDR1 and CDR2 sequences are DFQATT and SNEGSKA (reference sequence). This CDR3 has 14 residues. The CDR3 here is CSAGSQGWTTEAFF. In DNA form, the CDR3 reads TGCAGTGCTGGCTCACAGGGTTGGACCACTGAAGCTTTCTTT.

This clonotype has just a few counts. The V gene is TRBV2, the J gene TRBJ2-5; maybe TRBD2 (5 bases). Germline-derived CDR1 and CDR2 are SNHLY and FYNNEI. The CDR3 has 11 residues. V was trimmed by 6 bases and J by 5 bases, leaving 7 bases between them. CDR3 region: CASRTGETQYF. CDR3 coding DNA: TGTGCCAGCAGGACGGGGGAGACCCAGTACTTC.

This clonotype was seen a handful of times. The V gene is TRBV12-3 or TRBV12-4, the J gene TRBJ1-1; 7 nucleotides line up with TRBD1. The ends lost 3 bases at V and 4 bases at J; junction bases unmatched: 11. This CDR3 is 16 amino acids long. For the CDR3, the DNA is TGTGCCAGCAGTTTCCAGACAGGGAAACTTTTCACTGAAGCTTTCTTT. Encoded protein: CASSFQTGKLFTEAFF.

The chain couples TRBV6-2 or TRBV6-3 to TRBJ2-3; D is ambiguous. The CDR3 runs 12 residues. Germline V gene data show CDR1 as MNHEY and CDR2 as SVGEGT. V was clipped by 6 bases and J by 2 bases, with 6 bases between them. The DNA of the CDR3 is TGTGCCAGCAGCCGCCACACAGATACGCAGTATTTT. Its translation: CASSRHTDTQYF.

The chain employs TRBV20-1 and TRBJ1-5; weak D call: TRBD1 (6 bases). V shed 6 bases and J shed 2 bases, with 14 bases lying between them. The germline V gene encodes CDR1 DFQATT and CDR2 SNEGSKA (reference sequence). This CDR3 is built from 14 residues. The CDR3 nucleotides are TGCAGTGCCAGACAGGCTCAGGGCAATCAGCCCCAGCATTTT. The encoded protein is CSARQAQGNQPQHF.

This clonotype has just a few counts. This CDR3 is CASSPLQGIGYEQYF. The CDR3, as DNA: TGTGCCAGCTCACCACTGCAGGGGATTGGGTACGAGCAGTACTTC. The chain employs TRBV18 and TRBJ2-7; D is possibly TRBD1 (6 bases). The germline gives CDR1 KGHSH, CDR2 LQKENI. V was pared by 1 base and J by 4 bases, with 14 bases between. The CDR3 covers 15 residues.

This clonotype was counted only a few times. The J gene is TRBJ1-2, the V gene TRBV3-1; TRBD1 might be the D (5 bases). Trimming shortened V by 4 bases and J by 4 bases, and 10 bases separated the two germline ends. This CDR3 spans 13 amino acids. Germline V gives CDR1 LGHDT, CDR2 YNNKEL (reference sequence). The CDR3 region has the DNA TGTGCCAGCAGCCCCAGGGCGGTCTATGGCTACACCTTC. As protein: CASSPRAVYGYTF.

This clonotype has at least ten counts. The chain links TRBV12-3 or TRBV12-4 to TRBJ1-2; D is unclear. The CDR3 totals 13 residues. The ends were cut back, 5 bases at V and 8 bases at J, with 15 bases in the middle. CDR3 DNA: TGTGCCAGCAGTCTCGCCACCTTTCAGGGCTACACCTTC. This encodes CASSLATFQGYTF.

This clonotype has a single count. V gene TRBV6-5 combines with J gene TRBJ2-1, with 9 bases that match TRBD1. Germline CDR1 and CDR2: MNHEY and SVGAGI. The CDR3 is 12 residues long. The trim removed 6 bases at V and 15 bases at J, leaving 9 bases unmatched. CDR3 nucleotide sequence: TGTGCCAGCAGGCCCAGACAGGGGGTAGGGTTCTTC. This gives the protein CASRPRQGVGFF.

The sample holds one count of this clonotype. The DNA of the CDR3 is TGTGCCAGCTCACCCTCCACAGGGGAGGTTACTGAAGCTTTCTTT. This encodes CASSPSTGEVTEAFF. The chain employs TRBV18 and TRBJ1-1; 7 bases fit TRBD1. Per the germline V gene, CDR1 is KGHSH and CDR2 is LQKENI. With V trimmed by 3 bases and J by 5 bases, 9 bases remained unmatched. The CDR3 loop spans 15 amino acids.

The rearrangement joins TRBV7-9 to TRBJ2-3; 8 nucleotides match TRBD1. Germline loops: CDR1 SEHNR, CDR2 FQNEAQ (reference sequence). This CDR3 has 14 residues. Trimming took 4 bases from V and 4 from J; bases not matched to a gene: 4. The CDR3 DNA reads TGTGCCAGCAGCTCCGCGGACAGGGCAGATACGCAGTATTTT. Encoded protein: CASSSADRADTQYF.

The chain combines TRBV7-2 with TRBJ1-1; D remains ambiguous. The CDR3 consists of 12 residues. V dropped 2 bases and J dropped 7 bases, with 8 bases sitting between them. CDR1 and CDR2 (germline): SGHTA, FQGNSA. The CDR3 here is CASSLTQVEAFF. Written as DNA, the CDR3 is TGTGCCAGCAGCTTAACCCAGGTTGAAGCTTTCTTT.

With respect to this clonotype: Sequence at one end of the junction differs from germline and may be a read error. The chain combines TRBV3-1 with TRBJ2-2; D might be TRBD2 (5 bases). This CDR3 contains 14 residues. CDR1 LGHDT and CDR2 YNNKEL come from the germline V gene (reference sequence). The CDR3 DNA sequence: TGTGCCAGCAACCAAGTGGCTAGCTCCGGGGAGCTGTTTTTT. Translation: CASNQVASSGELFF.

This clonotype was picked up a small number of times. The chain carries TRBV4-2 and TRBJ1-5; 7 nucleotides line up with TRBD1. J gave up 0 bases and V 1 base, and 15 bases lay outside the gene matches. The CDR3 is 20 residues long. Germline V lookup: CDR1 LGHNA, CDR2 YNFKEQ. CDR3 bases: TGTGCCAGCAGCCAAGCTACGCCCTCTGACAGGGCGGATAGCAATCAGCCCCAGCATTTT. Translation gives CASSQATPSDRADSNQPQHF.

This clonotype was observed at least ten times. The J gene is TRBJ2-6, the V gene TRBV5-1; D perhaps matches TRBD1 (6 bases). V was trimmed by 0 bases and J by 0 bases, leaving 10 bases between them. The CDR3 covers 17 residues. Per germline, CDR1 SGHRS and CDR2 YFSETQ. CDR3 sequence (DNA): TGCGCCAGCAGCTTGGGACAGGAGAGCTCTGGGGCCAACGTCCTGACTTTC. It yields the protein CASSLGQESSGANVLTF.

The J gene is TRBJ2-3, the V gene TRBV5-1; no clear D. CDR3 size: 15 residues. Per the germline V gene, CDR1 is SGHRS and CDR2 is YFSETQ. V was trimmed by 1 base and J by 4 bases, leaving 13 bases between them. CDR3 loop: CASSLNGPPADTQYF. In DNA, the CDR3 is TGCGCCAGCAGCTTGAATGGACCCCCGGCAGATACGCAGTATTTT.

This clonotype has more than one count but fewer than ten. This chain uses TRBV20-1 with TRBJ2-2; TRBD1 agrees at 11 bases. V lost 6 bases and J lost 5; bases outside the gene matches: 5. The CDR3 totals 14 residues. Germline V gene lookup returns CDR1 DFQATT and CDR2 SNEGSKA (reference sequence). CDR3 in DNA: TGCAGTGCCAGGACAGGGGGCTCGACCGGGGAGCTGTTTTTT. Protein sequence: CSARTGGSTGELFF.

This clonotype was recorded many times. The chain joins TRBV5-1 to TRBJ2-2; D is perhaps TRBD1 (6 bases). Between the trimmed V and J ends, which lost 6 bases and 6 bases, there was a span of 18 bases. Per the germline V gene, CDR1 is SGHRS and CDR2 is YFSETQ. This CDR3 region has 15 residues. CDR3 nucleotide sequence: TGCGCCAGCACCGACTCGGACAGCCCGTCCGGGGAGCTGTTTTTT. Protein: CASTDSDSPSGELFF.

This clonotype came up a few times. The gene calls are TRBV5-1 and TRBJ1-2, with 10 bases fitting TRBD1. This CDR3 spans 15 amino acids. Germline assignment: CDR1 SGHRS and CDR2 YFSETQ. Unmatched junction bases numbered 5, after V lost 1 base and J lost 5 bases. This CDR3 is CASSLLTGGGYGYTF. The CDR3 coding sequence is TGCGCCAGCAGCTTGCTGACAGGGGGCGGGTATGGCTACACCTTC.

In its sample, this clonotype was seen a few times. The rearrangement joins TRBV7-9 to TRBJ2-3; D is ambiguous. Per germline, CDR1 SEHNR and CDR2 FQNEAQ (reference sequence). The CDR3 consists of 16 residues. Trimming removed 0 bases at V and 0 bases at J, with 10 bases between. Here the CDR3 DNA reads TGTGCCAGCAGCTTAGCGGTTAGTCCCAGCACAGATACGCAGTATTTT. Translation gives CASSLAVSPSTDTQYF.

This clonotype was seen a few times. The chain has TRBV5-1 and TRBJ2-1; TRBD2 is a possible D gene (5 bases). Germline V gene lookup returns CDR1 SGHRS and CDR2 YFSETQ. The CDR3 has 15 residues. V was shortened by 0 bases and J by 6 bases, with 13 bases between the two germline ends. CDR3: CASSLVLASPNEQFF. CDR3 nucleotides: TGCGCCAGCAGCTTGGTTCTAGCTAGCCCCAATGAGCAGTTCTTC. Drawing the rest from reference TRBV5-1 and TRBJ2-1, the complete variable domain is KAGVTQTPRYLIKTRGQQVTLSCSPISGHRSVSWYQQTPGQGLQFLFEYFSETQRNKGNFPGRFSGRQFSNSRSEMNVSTLELGDSALYLCASSLVLASPNEQFFGPGTRLTVL.

DNA of the CDR3: TGCAGCGCAGATGGACTAGCGGGGGGGAGGGGGAATGAGCAGTTCTTC. Protein: CSADGLAGGRGNEQFF. The rearrangement joins TRBV29-1 to TRBJ2-1; TRBD2 matches 15 bases. Germline loops: CDR1 SQVTM, CDR2 ANQGSEA. CDR3 length: 16 amino acids. V lost 7 bases and J lost 7; bases outside the gene matches: 11.

The chain links TRBV28 to TRBJ2-5, with 7 nucleotides matching TRBD2. Germline V gives CDR1 MDHEN, CDR2 SYDVKM. V lost 8 bases and J lost 5; bases outside the gene matches: 8. This CDR3 region has 13 residues. Here the CDR3 reads CASAPGGLETQYF. In nucleotides, the CDR3 is TGTGCCAGCGCCCCGGGGGGACTGGAGACCCAGTACTTC.

The CDR3 sequence: CASSSNQRERGELFF. The CDR3 DNA is TGTGCCAGCAGTTCGAACCAGCGGGAGAGGGGGGAGCTGTTTTTT. The chain joins TRBV12-3 or TRBV12-4 to TRBJ2-2; 8 nucleotides line up with TRBD2. The CDR3 spans 15 residues. The J segment lost 8 bases and the V segment lost 4 bases, leaving 9 bases of the junction unmatched.

This clonotype was seen repeatedly, ten times or more. The chain combines TRBV24-1 with TRBJ2-3; D not resolved. Germline V gene lookup returns CDR1 KGHDR and CDR2 SFDVKD. V gave up 5 bases and J gave up 2 bases, with 7 bases separating them. The CDR3 is made up of 13 amino acids. The CDR3 DNA sequence: TGTGCCACCAGTGGCAGATTCACAGATACGCAGTATTTT. This codes for CATSGRFTDTQYF.

This clonotype came up a few times. The rearrangement joins TRBV28 to TRBJ1-4; 8 bases align to TRBD1. Trimming at V came to 6 bases and at J to 8 bases, leaving 11 bases not matched to a gene. CDR3 length: 15 residues. Germline V lookup: CDR1 MDHEN, CDR2 SYDVKM. The chain's CDR3 is CASRKTQGATEKLFF. The CDR3 coding sequence is TGTGCCAGCAGAAAAACCCAGGGGGCGACGGAAAAACTGTTTTTT. Full variable domain (remainder filled in from reference TRBV28 and TRBJ1-4): DVKVTQSSRYLVKRTGEKVFLECVQDMDHENMFWYRQDPGLGLRLIYFSYDVKMKEKGDIPEGYSVSREKKERFSLILESASTNQTSMYLCASRKTQGATEKLFFGSGTQLSVL.

This rearrangement joins TRBV5-1 to TRBJ2-3, with D possibly being TRBD2 (7 bases). Trimming stripped 4 bases from V and 4 bases from J, with 13 bases between. The CDR3 runs to 14 residues. The germline CDR1 and CDR2 sequences are SGHRS and YFSETQ. This CDR3 reads CASSPGGPPDTQYF. The CDR3 coding sequence is TGCGCCAGCAGCCCCGGGGGGCCCCCAGATACGCAGTATTTT.

CDR3 in DNA: TGTGCCAGCAGCCAGGTGCCCCGGACAGGGTATAATGGCTACACCTTC. Residues: CASSQVPRTGYNGYTF. J is TRBJ1-2 and V is TRBV3-1; 8 positions match TRBD1. CDR3 size: 16 residues. V was clipped by 3 bases and J by 6 bases; unmatched bases: 12. CDR1 and CDR2 (germline): LGHDT, YNNKEL (reference sequence). Drawing the rest from reference TRBV3-1 and TRBJ1-2, the complete variable domain is DTAVSQTPKYLVTQMGNDKSIKCEQNLGHDTMYWYKQDSKKFLKIMFSYNNKELIINETVPNRFSPKSPDKAHLNLHINSLELGDSAVYFCASSQVPRTGYNGYTFGSGTRLTVV.

The gene calls are TRBV11-2 and TRBJ2-1; D not certain. This CDR3 is built from 11 residues. Trimming removed 1 base from V and 12 bases from J, with 7 bases in between. Germline V gene lookup returns CDR1 SGHAT and CDR2 FQNNGV. The CDR3 here is CASSLAVGQFF. The CDR3, as DNA: TGTGCCAGCAGCTTAGCAGTCGGGCAGTTCTTC.